The rows below give T cell receptor beta chains drawn from one sample of a study of T cells in Graves' hyperthyroidism and ophthalmopathy. TCRdb independently ran MiXCR on the multiplex PCR reads; one entry per CDR3 protein. The table includes hundreds of thousands of distinct CDR3 sequences, 15% to 18% detected once. Material: blood. All receptors come from a woman between 18 and 29 years old with Graves' hyperthyroidism that later progressed to Graves' ophthalmopathy. The CDR3 runs from the conserved cysteine through the conserved F or W. A D gene is named only where the DNA matches it firmly. Size is stated for part of the rows, as once, few or many counts, or as a class when the clone is expanded.

.	TRBV20-1	TRBJ1-1	many	TGCAGTGCTAGAGATCATCTGGGGCGAGACACTGAAGCTTTCTTT	CSARDHLGRDTEAFF
TRBD1	TRBV4-3	TRBJ1-5	few	TGCGCCAGCAGCCAACTGGACAGGACTCCTAGCAATCAGCCCCAGCATTTT	CASSQLDRTPSNQPQHF
.	TRBV28	TRBJ2-5	many	TGTGCCAGCAGTGCGTCCGGGACCACCCAAGAGACCCAGTACTTC	CASSASGTTQETQYF
TRBD2	TRBV20-1	TRBJ2-1	many	TGCAGTGCTAGCGGGGAGTTAGCGGGAGGTTACAATGAGCAGTTCTTC	CSASGELAGGYNEQFF
TRBD1	TRBV3-1	TRBJ1-2	many	TGTGCCAGCAGCCATACCCGGGACAGGACTCTGGTACTATATGGCTACACCTTC	CASSHTRDRTLVLYGYTF
TRBD1	TRBV27	TRBJ2-1	.	TGTGCCAGCAGTCCCTGGGACAGGGGATATGAGCAGTTCTTC	CASSPWDRGYEQFF
.	TRBV27	TRBJ2-1	few	TGTGCCAGCAGTTCCCCTGGACTGGGGAGGAATGAGCAGTTCTTC	CASSSPGLGRNEQFF
.	TRBV18	TRBJ2-1	many	TGTGCCAGCTCACCCTCTATCCGGGGAAATGAGCAGTTCTTC	CASSPSIRGNEQFF
.	TRBV7-3	TRBJ2-3	.	TGTGCCAGCAGCTTACAGGGAGGCTCCGGGACTCCTAGCACAGATACGCAGTATTTT	CASSLQGGSGTPSTDTQYF
.	TRBV11-2	TRBJ2-2	few	TGTGCCAGCCACACAGGGGGGGTAACCGGGGAGCTGTTTTTT	CASHTGGVTGELFF
TRBD1	TRBV2	TRBJ1-5	many	TGTGCCAGTGGACAGGGGGCGAATCAGCCCCAGCATTTT	CASGQGANQPQHF
.	TRBV18	TRBJ2-5	many	TGTGCCAGCTCACCGCCGGCCCAACAAGAGACCCAGTACTTC	CASSPPAQQETQYF